Each of the 31 T cell receptor beta chains below was sequenced from the same sample in a study of graft-versus-host responses after intestinal transplantation. This table comes from immunoSEQ multiplex PCR, and its TCRdb copy is limited to in-frame clones, with some not included. This table holds about 110,000 clones, around 93% found once. Which antigens these TCRs recognize remains unknown. The specimen was unstimulated CD8+ T cells sorted from spleen or lymph node cells, collected before intestinal transplant. The receptors were gathered from a human donor who received an intestinal transplant.

This chain links TRBV5-4 with TRBJ1-5; no firm D call. CDR1 and CDR2 (germline): SGHNT, YYREEE (reference sequence). V was shortened by 3 bases and J by 4 bases, with 11 bases between the two germline ends. The CDR3 runs to 14 residues. The CDR3 sequence is CASSSGPVNQPQHF. The CDR3 DNA follows: TGTGCCAGCAGCTCAGGACCCGTTAATCAGCCCCAGCATTTT. Complete variable domain (other parts from reference TRBV5-4 and TRBJ1-5): ETGVTQSPTHLIKTRGQQVTLRCSSQSGHNTVSWYQQALGQGPQFIFQYYREEENGRGNFPPRFSGLQFPNYSSELNVNALELDDSALYLCASSSGPVNQPQHFGDGTRLSIL.

The chain uses TRBV29-1 and TRBJ2-4; 7 bases match TRBD2. V lost 3 bases to trimming and J lost 3 bases; unmatched junction nucleotides: 11. Germline lookup yields CDR1 SQVTM and CDR2 ANQGSEA. The CDR3 length is 16 residues. In nucleotides, the CDR3 is TGCAGCGTTGAGGAGGGAGGGGAGTGGGTCAAAAACATTCAGTACTTC. Translated: CSVEEGGEWVKNIQYF.

V usage is TRBV11-3 and J usage is TRBJ2-1; 7 bases are a match to TRBD2. CDR3 length: 15 amino acids. J lost 4 bases, V lost 1 base, and 4 bases had no gene match. Germline assignment: CDR1 SGHNT and CDR2 YENEEA. For the CDR3, the DNA is TGTGCCAGCAGCTTAGGGCTAGCGGTTTACAATGAGCAGTTCTTC. It yields the protein CASSLGLAVYNEQFF.

This chain links TRBV4-1 with TRBJ2-5; 15 nucleotides line up with TRBD2. The V segment lost 2 bases and the J segment 4 bases; nucleotides outside the gene matches: 14. CDR3 length: 20 residues. Germline loops: CDR1 MGHRA, CDR2 YSYEKL. CDR3 nucleotides: TGCGCCAGCAGCCAAAGCCATGGGACTAGCGGGAGGCGACGGGGAGAGACCCAGTACTTC. This encodes CASSQSHGTSGRRRGETQYF.

The V and J genes are TRBV28 and TRBJ2-7; 9 positions agree with TRBD2. Germline trimming cut 4 bases from V and 5 bases from J; bases unmatched to any gene: 12. This CDR3 contains 16 residues. Germline-derived CDR1 and CDR2 are MDHEN and SYDVKM. CDR3 in amino acids: CASSSTSSGTSHEQYF. The CDR3 region has the DNA TGTGCCAGCAGTTCCACCTCTAGCGGGACAAGCCACGAGCAGTACTTC.

The V gene is TRBV2, the J gene TRBJ2-3; TRBD2 matches 12 bases. The germline gives CDR1 SNHLY, CDR2 FYNNEI. V was clipped by 6 bases and J by 4 bases; unmatched bases: 2. The CDR3 is 14 amino acids. The CDR3 spells CASRGLAGPDTQYF. The CDR3 DNA reads as TGTGCCAGCAGGGGACTAGCGGGTCCAGATACGCAGTATTTT.

The chain carries TRBV15 and TRBJ1-1, with D perhaps TRBD1 (6 bases). CDR1 LNHNV and CDR2 YYDKDF come from the germline V gene (reference sequence). This CDR3 comprises 14 residues. Trimming left V 0 bases short and J 11 bases short, with 16 bases between. This CDR3 is CATSRDRGVVKAFF. The CDR3 DNA reads TGTGCCACCAGCAGAGATAGGGGGGTGGTGAAGGCTTTCTTT.

V is TRBV29-1 and J is TRBJ1-1; TRBD1 matches at 7 bases. The CDR3 is 13 amino acids. Germline CDR1 SQVTM, CDR2 ANQGSEA. The V segment lost 7 bases and the J segment 3 bases; nucleotides outside the gene matches: 8. CDR3 sequence: CSALDRVDTEAFF. The CDR3 DNA follows: TGCAGCGCGCTAGACAGGGTCGACACTGAAGCTTTCTTT.

This sequence joins TRBV6-1 and TRBJ2-7; 8 bases align to TRBD2. This CDR3 has 13 residues. Per germline, CDR1 MNHNS and CDR2 SASEGT. The V gene end was trimmed by 8 bases and the J gene end by 1 base; junction bases not matched to a gene: 4. CDR3 sequence: CASSTSGSYEQYF. CDR3 in DNA: TGTGCCAGCTCAACTAGCGGTTCCTACGAGCAGTACTTC.

The rearrangement links TRBV28 to TRBJ1-2; D unclear. Looked up from germline, CDR1 is MDHEN and CDR2 is SYDVKM. Trimming took off 5 bases at V and 4 bases at J, with 8 bases between the two ends. The CDR3 contains 12 residues. CDR3 loop: CASSVGSYGYTF. The CDR3 DNA is TGTGCCAGCAGTGTGGGGTCCTATGGCTACACCTTC.

The rearrangement joins TRBV11-2 to TRBJ2-2, with D perhaps TRBD2 (6 bases). Germline V gene sequence: CDR1 SGHAT, CDR2 FQNNGV. CDR3 length: 16 residues. V gave up 1 base and J gave up 2 bases, with 11 bases separating them. The CDR3 sequence is CASSLVIAANTGELFF. CDR3 bases: TGTGCCAGCAGCTTAGTCATAGCGGCTAACACCGGGGAGCTGTTTTTT. Together with reference TRBV11-2 and TRBJ2-2, the CDR3 gives the full variable domain: EAGVAQSPRYKIIEKRQSVAFWCNPISGHATLYWYQQILGQGPKLLIQFQNNGVVDDSQLPKDRFSAERLKGVDSTLKIQPAKLEDSAVYLCASSLVIAANTGELFFGEGSRLTVL.

The V call is TRBV4-2, the J call TRBJ2-7; 10 bases match TRBD1. Germline V gene lookup returns CDR1 LGHNA and CDR2 YNFKEQ. The CDR3 contains 15 residues. V shed 0 bases, J shed 1 base, and the junction held 0 bases outside the gene matches. The CDR3 nucleotides are TGTGCCAGCAGCCAAGAGGGACAGGGGTCCTACGAGCAGTACTTC. Translating gives CASSQEGQGSYEQYF.

This clone was seen a few times. The rearrangement links TRBV10-3 to TRBJ2-7, with 7 bases matching TRBD1. Germline-derived CDR1 and CDR2 are ENHRY and SYGVKD. The CDR3 is 13 amino acids. V lost 5 bases, J lost 2 bases, and 3 bases stayed unmatched. The CDR3 spells CAISQGTAYEQYF. Here the CDR3 DNA reads TGTGCCATCAGTCAAGGGACAGCCTACGAGCAGTACTTC.

CDR3 DNA sequence: TGTGCCAGCAGTGGACGGGACAGGGAAAAAGATACGCAGTATTTT. This encodes CASSGRDREKDTQYF. V and J are TRBV25-1 and TRBJ2-3, with 9 positions matching TRBD1. Losses at the gene ends were 4 bases for V and 5 bases for J; bases not matched to a gene: 7. The CDR3 spans 15 residues. Germline V gene lookup returns CDR1 MGHDK and CDR2 SYGVNS. The variable domain in full, completed from reference TRBV25-1 and TRBJ2-3, reads EADIYQTPRYLVIGTGKKITLECSQTMGHDKMYWYQQDPGMELHLIHYSYGVNSTEKGDLSSESTVSRIRTEHFPLTLESARPSHTSQYLCASSGRDREKDTQYFGPGTRLTVL.

The count of this clone is one. The chain combines TRBV28 with TRBJ2-7; no reliable D call. In germline, CDR1 is MDHEN, CDR2 SYDVKM. The CDR3 sequence is 12 residues long. Deletions cut 8 bases from V and 3 bases from J, with 11 bases between. CDR3 coding DNA: TGTGCCAGCTCCCCCCCCCTCTACGAGCAGTACTTC. Encoded protein: CASSPPLYEQYF.

The chain recombines TRBV29-1 with TRBJ1-1, with D uncertain. The CDR3 runs 13 residues. Germline V CDR1 and CDR2: SQVTM, ANQGSEA. Trimming took 4 bases from V and 0 from J, leaving 9 bases between them. The CDR3, as DNA: TGCAGCGTTGTGAAGCTAGTGAACACTGAAGCTTTCTTT. Its protein is CSVVKLVNTEAFF. The whole variable domain, filled in from reference TRBV29-1 and TRBJ1-1, reads SAVISQKPSRDICQRGTSLTIQCQVDSQVTMMFWYRQQPGQSLTLIATANQGSEATYESGFVIDKFPISRPNLTFSTLTVSNMSPEDSSIYLCSVVKLVNTEAFFGQGTRLTVV.

The J gene is TRBJ1-3, the V gene TRBV5-1, with D hard to call. The V and J ends lost 6 bases and 7 bases respectively, with 14 bases between them. The CDR3 loop spans 13 amino acids. Germline V gene data show CDR1 as SGHRS and CDR2 as YFSETQ. CDR3 bases: TGCGCCAGCACCGTGGACCGAGGGAACACCATATATTTT. Protein sequence: CASTVDRGNTIYF.

V is TRBV10-3 and J is TRBJ2-5; 11 bases match TRBD1. Germline lookup yields CDR1 ENHRY and CDR2 SYGVKD. CDR3 length equals 15 residues. Germline trimming cut 6 bases from V and 11 bases from J; bases unmatched to any gene: 14. DNA of the CDR3: TGTGCCATCAGGAACCCGGACAGGGGGCTTCAGGAGCAGTACTTC. It yields the protein CAIRNPDRGLQEQYF.

The J gene is TRBJ2-7, the V gene TRBV6-1, with D perhaps TRBD1 (5 bases). Trimming shortened V by 4 bases and J by 4 bases, and 11 bases separated the two germline ends. This CDR3 region has 13 residues. Per germline, CDR1 MNHNS and CDR2 SASEGT. CDR3 in DNA: TGTGCCAGCAGTGTACAGGAAAATTACGAGCAGTACTTC. Translated, it gives CASSVQENYEQYF.

V is TRBV6-1 and J is TRBJ2-7; either TRBD1 or TRBD2 may supply D (6 bases each). From germline, CDR1 is MNHNS and CDR2 SASEGT. This CDR3 is 14 amino acids long. V gave up 5 bases and J gave up 7 bases, with 18 bases separating them. The CDR3 sequence: CASSTSGGGWEQYF. The CDR3 nucleotides are TGTGCCAGCAGTACATCCGGAGGGGGTTGGGAGCAGTACTTC.

For this clone: The junction departs from germline at one end; a sequencing error may be responsible. The chain is built from TRBV7-7 and TRBJ2-1; TRBD2 agrees at 9 bases. The length of the CDR3 is 16 residues. Per the germline V gene, CDR1 is SSHAT and CDR2 is FNYEAQ (reference sequence). CDR3 residues: CASSLAGDRSSGEQFF. The DNA for the CDR3 is TGTGCTAGCAGCTTAGCGGGGGACCGCAGTTCTGGTGAGCAGTTCTTC. The variable domain in full, completed from reference TRBV7-7 and TRBJ2-1, reads GAGVSQSPRYKVTKRGQDVTLRCDPISSHATLYWYQQALGQGPEFLTYFNYEAQPDKSGLPSDRFSAERPEGSISTLTIQRTEQRDSAMYRCASSLAGDRSSGEQFFGPGTRLTVL.

The gene calls are TRBV7-9 and TRBJ2-2; 8 nucleotides agree with TRBD2. Per the germline V gene, CDR1 is SEHNR and CDR2 is FQNEAQ (reference sequence). The CDR3 consists of 17 residues. V lost 1 base to trimming and J lost 1 base; unmatched junction nucleotides: 5. CDR3 sequence reads: CASSLVLAGLNTGELFF. CDR3 nucleotides: TGTGCCAGCAGCTTAGTCCTAGCGGGTCTGAACACCGGGGAGCTGTTTTTT. Looking up the rest from reference TRBV7-9 and TRBJ2-2 gives the full variable domain: DTGVSQNPRHKITKRGQNVTFRCDPISEHNRLYWYRQTLGQGPEFLTYFQNEAQLEKSRLLSDRFSAERPKGSFSTLEIQRTEQGDSAMYLCASSLVLAGLNTGELFFGEGSRLTVL.

This sequence joins TRBV19 and TRBJ1-4; D remains unclear. Germline CDR1 LNHDA, CDR2 SQIVND (reference sequence). The CDR3 totals 12 residues. The V end lost 9 bases, the J end lost 5 bases, and 10 bases lay between the germline ends. The CDR3 DNA reads TGTGCCAGCAGGTCTGGGAATGAAAAACTGTTTTTT. Translated, it gives CASRSGNEKLFF. The whole variable domain, remainder taken from reference TRBV19 and TRBJ1-4, is DGGITQSPKYLFRKEGQNVTLSCEQNLNHDAMYWYRQDPGQGLRLIYYSQIVNDFQKGDIAEGYSVSREKKESFPLTVTSAQKNPTAFYLCASRSGNEKLFFGSGTQLSVL.

The DNA for the CDR3 is TGCGCCAGCAGCTCGCCAAGTTCTCTAGCGGGAGGGAACACCGGGGAGCTGTTTTTT. Its translation: CASSSPSSLAGGNTGELFF. V and J are TRBV4-1 and TRBJ2-2, with 11 bases that match TRBD2. The length of the CDR3 is 19 residues. Germline CDR1 and CDR2: MGHRA and YSYEKL. V lost 5 bases and J lost 1; bases outside the gene matches: 12.

This chain connects TRBV11-2 to TRBJ2-3; tentatively, D is TRBD1 or TRBD2 (7 bases each). This CDR3 region has 16 residues. Per the germline V gene, CDR1 is SGHAT and CDR2 is FQNNGV. V dropped 4 bases and J dropped 3 bases, with 17 bases sitting between them. The CDR3 region has the DNA TGTGCCAGCAGCTCCTCCAGGGGGAGGGCAACAGATACGCAGTATTTT. Its translation is CASSSSRGRATDTQYF.

This clone was seen a single time. This rearrangement joins TRBV5-4 to TRBJ2-3; possibly TRBD1 or TRBD2 for D (5 bases each). Between the trimmed V and J ends, which lost 4 bases and 0 bases, there was a span of 15 bases. The germline V gene encodes CDR1 SGHNT and CDR2 YYREEE (reference sequence). The CDR3 runs 16 residues. CDR3 residues: CASSHGAGPSTDTQYF. The CDR3 nucleotides read TGTGCCAGCAGCCACGGGGCAGGGCCCAGCACAGATACGCAGTATTTT.

The rearrangement joins TRBV7-6 to TRBJ1-3; TRBD1 agrees at 7 bases. V shed 5 bases and J 0 bases; nucleotides not matched to a gene: 7. CDR3 length: 16 residues. Germline assignment: CDR1 SGHVS and CDR2 FNYEAQ. CDR3: CASSVGQANSGNTIYF. CDR3 DNA: TGTGCCAGCAGCGTAGGACAGGCGAACTCTGGAAACACCATATATTTT.

The chain employs TRBV6-5 and TRBJ1-5, with TRBD1 as a possible D gene (5 bases). The CDR3 has 13 amino acids. V lost 2 bases and J 4 bases, leaving 6 bases between the germline ends. Per germline, CDR1 MNHEY and CDR2 SVGAGI. The DNA of the CDR3 is TGTGCCAGCAGTTACGGGGCGAATCAGCCCCAGCATTTT. Its translation is CASSYGANQPQHF.

The chain uses TRBV5-6 and TRBJ2-3; D remains ambiguous. The CDR3 contains 13 residues. Between the trimmed V and J ends, which lost 2 bases and 5 bases, there was a span of 9 bases. Looked up from germline, CDR1 is SGHDT and CDR2 is YYEEEE. Here the CDR3 DNA reads TGTGCCAGCAGCTTAGGTGTGGGAGATACGCAGTATTTT. It encodes CASSLGVGDTQYF.

This chain uses TRBV2 with TRBJ2-2; maybe TRBD1 (7 bases). The CDR3 is made up of 18 amino acids. V was trimmed by 6 bases and J by 6 bases, leaving 26 bases between them. Germline V gene lookup returns CDR1 SNHLY and CDR2 FYNNEI. The CDR3 DNA follows: TGTGCCAGCAGGCCACCGGGACACCAGGGGGGTTGGGCCGGGGAGCTGTTTTTT. Protein sequence: CASRPPGHQGGWAGELFF.

The rearrangement joins TRBV30 to TRBJ1-3, with D unclear. Trimming removed 0 bases from V and 0 bases from J, with 9 bases in between. CDR1 and CDR2 (germline): GTSNPN, SVGIG (reference sequence). The CDR3 totals 15 residues. CDR3 nucleotides: TGTGCCTGGAGTGTACTGACTCCCTCTGGAAACACCATATATTTT. Protein sequence: CAWSVLTPSGNTIYF.